Below are 9 T cell receptor beta chains sequenced from a single sample in a study of control samples from healthy donors and cancer patients (dated by TCRdb to between 2020 and 2021). Library generation was performed with the immunoSEQ multiplex PCR assay. TCRdb retrieved this table from immuneACCESS and kept in-frame rearrangements only. Not all clones are present; in checked studies, unresolved V genes account for under half, and no reason is known for the remainder. For this sample the table gives about 160,000 clones, of which about 94% were detected only once. The ten biggest clones cover roughly 8.4% of the sample. Material for sequencing was blood. The receptors were sampled from a woman in her forties in good health.

The chain has TRBV7-6 and TRBJ2-2, with 10 positions matching TRBD2. Trimming took 4 bases from V and 8 from J; bases not matched to a gene: 13. The CDR3 is 17 amino acids. CDR1 and CDR2 (germline): SGHVS, FNYEAQ. CDR3 protein: CASSSRTSGASAGELFF. DNA of the CDR3: TGTGCCAGCAGCTCGCGAACTAGCGGGGCATCGGCTGGGGAGCTGTTTTTT.

This sequence joins TRBV5-1 and TRBJ1-1; D perhaps matches TRBD1 (5 bases). V dropped 1 base and J dropped 11 bases, with 15 bases sitting between them. CDR3 length equals 13 residues. Germline values: CDR1 SGHRS, CDR2 YFSETQ. CDR3 residues: CASSLRGGVEAFF. The CDR3 nucleotides read TGCGCCAGCAGCTTGAGAGGAGGGGTAGAGGCTTTCTTT.

The genes are TRBV4-3 and TRBJ2-6; tentative D call: TRBD1 (5 bases). Germline values: CDR1 LGHNA, CDR2 YSLEER. V lost 4 bases and J lost 4, with 14 bases in between. The CDR3 is 16 amino acids. DNA of the CDR3: TGCGCCAGCAGCCGACAGTACAGGATGGGGGCCAACGTCCTGACTTTC. Its protein product is CASSRQYRMGANVLTF.

This clone was counted once. J is TRBJ2-5 and V is TRBV5-4; 8 bases align to TRBD2. The trim removed 4 bases at V and 0 bases at J, leaving 5 bases unmatched. This CDR3 comprises 15 residues. Germline V gene lookup returns CDR1 SGHNT and CDR2 YYREEE (reference sequence). The CDR3 reads CASSLARGDQETQYF. Written as DNA, the CDR3 is TGTGCCAGCAGCCTTGCGCGGGGGGACCAAGAGACCCAGTACTTC.

The J gene is TRBJ2-3, the V gene TRBV15, with 8 positions matching TRBD1. Losses at the gene ends were 4 bases for V and 2 bases for J; bases not matched to a gene: 5. Germline assignment: CDR1 LNHNV and CDR2 YYDKDF (reference sequence). This CDR3 spans 15 amino acids. CDR3 in DNA: TGTGCCACCAGCAACAGGGGGGCATACACAGATACGCAGTATTTT. Translation: CATSNRGAYTDTQYF. Full variable domain (remainder filled in from reference TRBV15 and TRBJ2-3): DAMVIQNPRYQVTQFGKPVTLSCSQTLNHNVMYWYQQKSSQAPKLLFHYYDKDFNNEADTPDNFQSRRPNTSFCFLDIRSPGLGDTAMYLCATSNRGAYTDTQYFGPGTRLTVL.

The V and J genes are TRBV6-5 and TRBJ1-1; possibly TRBD1 for D (5 bases). Per germline, CDR1 MNHEY and CDR2 SVGAGI. Trimming took off 2 bases at V and 0 bases at J, with 10 bases between the two ends. CDR3 length equals 15 residues. Here the CDR3 reads CASSYQGHMNTEAFF. The CDR3 DNA is TGTGCCAGCAGTTACCAGGGTCACATGAACACTGAAGCTTTCTTT.

The chain couples TRBV9 to TRBJ1-1; 8 bases agree with TRBD1. J was trimmed by 3 bases and V by 6 bases; bases with no gene match: 7. CDR3 length: 14 residues. The germline CDR1 and CDR2 sequences are SGDLS and YYNGEE. The CDR3 DNA sequence: TGTGCCAGCACCCCCGACAGGGGAGACACTGAAGCTTTCTTT. Its protein is CASTPDRGDTEAFF.

This clone was observed once. The V call is TRBV14, the J call TRBJ2-3; tentatively, D is TRBD2 (5 bases). The V end was cut by 0 bases, the J end by 6 bases, with 16 bases between. Looked up from germline, CDR1 is SGHDN and CDR2 is FVKESK. The CDR3 is 16 amino acids. The CDR3 loop reads CASSQDQYGVGDTQYF. CDR3 bases: TGTGCCAGCAGCCAAGATCAGTACGGGGTGGGGGATACGCAGTATTTT.

The rearrangement links TRBV19 to TRBJ1-3; the D gene is possibly TRBD1 (5 bases). The CDR3 has 15 residues. Trimming stripped 3 bases from V and 4 bases from J, with 13 bases between. Germline lookup yields CDR1 LNHDA and CDR2 SQIVND (reference sequence). As DNA, the CDR3 is TGTGCCAGTAGTATTCCGGGGCTATTGGGAAACACCATATATTTT. This encodes CASSIPGLLGNTIYF.